Each of the 22 T cell receptor beta chains below was sequenced from the same sample in a study of T-cell memory formation after mild COVID-19. Each CDR3 protein gets one entry after TCRdb re-called the 5' RACE reads with MiXCR. The table shows 300,000 to 350,000 distinct CDR3 sequences, with 14% occurring only once. Sequences were obtained from PBMCs or a T cell subset sorted from them (not recorded which). The origin of the receptors is a man younger than 35 who had mild COVID-19 (a few samples of this study predate the infection). Cell type and time point are not known.

The chain recombines TRBV7-9 with TRBJ2-1; 11 positions match TRBD2. After removal of 3 bases from V and 3 bases from J, the junction contained 10 bases not matched to a gene. The CDR3 totals 18 residues. Germline CDR1 and CDR2: SEHNR and FQNEAQ (reference sequence). CDR3 protein: CASSLPLRLAGNYNEQFF. The CDR3 DNA sequence: TGTGCCAGCAGCTTGCCCCTCCGACTAGCGGGGAACTACAATGAGCAGTTCTTC.

The rearrangement joins TRBV12-3 or TRBV12-4 to TRBJ1-6; D not resolved. The CDR3 sequence is 14 residues long. The V end was cut by 6 bases, the J end by 7 bases, with 13 bases between. The CDR3 spells CASRFWERNSPLHF. In nucleotides, the CDR3 is TGTGCCAGCAGGTTTTGGGAGAGGAATTCACCCCTCCACTTT.

V and J are TRBV7-2 and TRBJ2-5, with 9 nucleotides matching TRBD2. After removal of 4 bases from V and 3 bases from J, the junction contained 3 bases not matched to a gene. The CDR3 sequence is 14 residues long. CDR1 and CDR2 from the germline V gene are SGHTA and FQGNSA. Here the CDR3 reads CASSSQRGEETQYF. The CDR3 DNA is TGTGCCAGCAGCTCCCAGCGGGGGGAAGAGACCCAGTACTTC.

The chain links TRBV5-1 to TRBJ1-1; D gene uncertain. Germline lookup yields CDR1 SGHRS and CDR2 YFSETQ. V shed 4 bases and J shed 2 bases, with 12 bases lying between them. The CDR3 contains 14 residues. In nucleotides, the CDR3 is TGCGCCAGCAGCCGAGGCGGGATTAACACTGAAGCTTTCTTT. It yields the protein CASSRGGINTEAFF.

This clonotype has a handful of counts. The chain joins TRBV20-1 to TRBJ1-5; the D gene is possibly TRBD1 (5 bases). CDR1 and CDR2 (germline): DFQATT, SNEGSKA (reference sequence). The V and J ends lost 1 base and 4 bases respectively, with 14 bases between them. The CDR3 covers 15 residues. CDR3 residues: CSARALGGANQPQHF. In DNA, the CDR3 is TGCAGTGCTAGAGCCCTGGGAGGGGCAAATCAGCCCCAGCATTTT.

The DNA of the CDR3 is TGTGCCAGCAGTGCGGCGACTACCGGTGAGCAGTTCTTC. Translated: CASSAATTGEQFF. The genes are TRBV12-3 or TRBV12-4 and TRBJ2-1, with a tentative D call TRBD2 (5 bases). V lost 5 bases to trimming and J lost 9 bases, with 14 bases between them. The CDR3 runs 13 residues.

The sample holds a few counts of this clonotype. V usage is TRBV5-1 and J usage is TRBJ1-1, with a weak D call TRBD1 (6 bases). The germline gives CDR1 SGHRS, CDR2 YFSETQ. CDR3 length: 15 residues. Trimming shortened V by 5 bases and J by 1 base, and 15 bases separated the two germline ends. For the CDR3, the DNA is TGCGCCAGCAGTTCGAACAGGGAGACGAACACTGAAGCTTTCTTT. Translation: CASSSNRETNTEAFF.

The genes are TRBV20-1 and TRBJ2-5; no clear D gene. The CDR3 has 13 amino acids. From germline, CDR1 is DFQATT and CDR2 SNEGSKA (reference sequence). V dropped 5 bases and J dropped 2 bases, with 12 bases sitting between them. DNA for the CDR3: TGCAGTGCTGATACGGCCGTACAAGAGACCCAGTACTTC. Amino acid sequence: CSADTAVQETQYF.

V and J are TRBV7-9 and TRBJ2-5, with 7 bases that match TRBD1. Germline V gene data show CDR1 as SEHNR and CDR2 as FQNEAQ (reference sequence). V shed 5 bases and J 5 bases; nucleotides not matched to a gene: 5. CDR3 size: 13 residues. Here the CDR3 DNA reads TGTGCCAGCAGCCAAAAAGGGGGCGAGACCCAGTACTTC. Its translation is CASSQKGGETQYF.

There are many counts of this clonotype. V and J are TRBV4-3 and TRBJ2-7, with D perhaps being TRBD1 or TRBD2 (5 bases each). This CDR3 spans 17 amino acids. The V end was cut by 0 bases, the J end by 4 bases, with 19 bases between. CDR1 and CDR2 (germline): LGHNA, YSLEER. The CDR3 protein is CASSQDRSGGSGYEQYF. The DNA of the CDR3 is TGCGCCAGCAGCCAAGATCGGAGTGGGGGATCGGGGTACGAGCAGTACTTC.

The CDR3 reads CSAKEAENEAFF. The CDR3 nucleotides are TGCAGTGCCAAAGAAGCCGAGAATGAGGCTTTCTTT. The gene calls are TRBV20-1 and TRBJ1-1; no clear D gene. In germline, CDR1 is DFQATT, CDR2 SNEGSKA (reference sequence). V was clipped by 6 bases and J by 11 bases, with 19 bases between them. CDR3 length equals 12 residues.

This chain uses TRBV6-5 with TRBJ2-2, with D possibly matching TRBD1 (5 bases). This CDR3 has 15 amino acids. Deletions cut 4 bases from V and 6 bases from J, with 15 bases between. The germline gives CDR1 MNHEY, CDR2 SVGAGI. The CDR3 sequence: CASSFYSGNPGELFF. CDR3 bases: TGTGCCAGCAGTTTCTATTCAGGGAATCCCGGGGAGCTGTTTTTT.

This clonotype occurred a few times. The V gene is TRBV12-3 or TRBV12-4, the J gene TRBJ2-3; 7 nucleotides line up with TRBD2. The CDR3 covers 14 residues. J was trimmed by 6 bases and V by 7 bases; bases with no gene match: 10. The CDR3 region is CASKYGGGSDTQYF. Written as DNA, the CDR3 is TGTGCCAGCAAGTATGGGGGGGGATCGGATACGCAGTATTTT.

The chain couples TRBV12-3 or TRBV12-4 to TRBJ1-3; tentatively, D is TRBD1 (5 bases). This CDR3 is 14 amino acids long. Trimming cost V 6 bases and J 0 bases, with 9 bases left between them. The CDR3 coding sequence is TGTGCCAGCAGCCAACAGGTCTCTGGAAACACCATATATTTT. It yields the protein CASSQQVSGNTIYF.

The V gene is TRBV5-1, the J gene TRBJ2-7, with 14 bases matching TRBD2. Trimming at V came to 3 bases and at J to 0 bases, leaving 5 bases not matched to a gene. This CDR3 region has 17 residues. CDR1 and CDR2 (germline): SGHRS, YFSETQ. In nucleotides, the CDR3 is TGCGCCAGCAGCTACGGACTAGCGGGGGGCTACTCCTACGAGCAGTACTTC. This codes for CASSYGLAGGYSYEQYF.

V and J are TRBV9 and TRBJ2-3; possible D gene TRBD1, 5 bases. V was pared by 0 bases and J by 1 base, with 9 bases between. The length of the CDR3 is 15 residues. Germline V gene lookup returns CDR1 SGDLS and CDR2 YYNGEE. The CDR3 sequence is CASSVGWGGTDTQYF. The CDR3 nucleotides read TGTGCCAGCAGCGTAGGATGGGGCGGCACAGATACGCAGTATTTT.

This clonotype was counted many times. The genes are TRBV29-1 and TRBJ2-1; D ambiguous. The germline gives CDR1 SQVTM, CDR2 ANQGSEA. The CDR3 spans 13 residues. Trimming stripped 7 bases from V and 0 bases from J, with 10 bases between. This CDR3 reads CSGGSSSYNEQFF. CDR3 DNA sequence: TGCAGCGGTGGATCCAGCTCCTACAATGAGCAGTTCTTC.

The chain carries TRBV5-5 and TRBJ1-5, with TRBD1 as a possible D gene (6 bases). The CDR3 sequence is 20 residues long. The germline CDR1 and CDR2 sequences are SGHKS and YYEKEE (reference sequence). Trimming cost V 0 bases and J 0 bases, with 22 bases left between them. This chain's CDR3 is CASSLAGRAGVRYSNQPQHF. CDR3 nucleotide sequence: TGTGCCAGCAGCTTGGCCGGGCGGGCAGGGGTACGGTATAGCAATCAGCCCCAGCATTTT.

The chain carries TRBV28 and TRBJ2-7; D is ambiguous. V lost 2 bases to trimming and J lost 0 bases, with 5 bases between them. The CDR3 sequence is 13 residues long. Per the germline V gene, CDR1 is MDHEN and CDR2 is SYDVKM. The DNA of the CDR3 is TGTGCCAGCAGTTTAAAAAGCTCCTACGAGCAGTACGTC. Amino acid sequence: CASSLKSSYEQYV.

The chain employs TRBV10-1 and TRBJ2-7; D is undetermined. The V gene's germline CDR1 is WNHNN and CDR2 SYGVQD (reference sequence). V was shortened by 3 bases and J by 6 bases, with 9 bases between the two germline ends. CDR3 length equals 12 residues. The CDR3 bases are TGCGCCAGCAGTGAACCAGCTGGCGAGCAGTACTTC. It specifies CASSEPAGEQYF.

This clonotype was observed a handful of times. This chain's CDR3 is CASSRQGVNADTQYF. In nucleotides, the CDR3 is TGTGCCAGCAGTCGACAGGGGGTAAACGCAGATACGCAGTATTTT. The chain uses TRBV6-2 or TRBV6-3 and TRBJ2-3; 9 nucleotides line up with TRBD1. Germline V lookup: CDR1 MNHEY, CDR2 SVGEGT. There are 15 residues in the CDR3. V gave up 5 bases and J gave up 4 bases; unmatched junction bases: 7.

This clonotype was observed a handful of times. The rearrangement uses TRBV11-1 and TRBJ2-7, with D possibly matching TRBD1 (6 bases). Germline CDR1 and CDR2: SGHAT and FQDESV (reference sequence). The V and J ends lost 1 base and 5 bases respectively, with 18 bases between them. CDR3 length: 16 residues. CDR3 bases: TGTGCCAGCAGCTTAGATGGAACAGGGTGGCTCGACGAGCAGTACTTC. Its protein is CASSLDGTGWLDEQYF.